These 30 T cell receptor beta chains share one sample of origin, sequenced in a study of CD8+CD57+ T cells in acquired aplastic anemia. Template material for TCR beta VDJ and CDR3 profiling consisted of genomic DNA. TCRdb ran MiXCR on the reads and lists one entry per CDR3 protein. The repertoire holds a few hundred thousand distinct CDR3 sequences, with around a third as singletons. By flow cytometry, patients selected for sequencing had shown an expansion of CD8+CD57+ cells. Sequencing input: sorted CD4+, CD8+, or CD8+CD57+ T cells (not recorded which) from PBMCs. Receptors were obtained from a human donor with aplastic anemia.

This clonotype occurred many times. The rearrangement links TRBV9 to TRBJ1-3, with 8 positions matching TRBD1. V dropped 3 bases and J dropped 4; count of bases not matched to a gene: 9. CDR1 is SGDLS and CDR2 is YYNGEE in the germline V gene. The CDR3 sequence is 16 residues long. CDR3 coding DNA: TGTGCCAGCAGCGACTTGACAGGGGCTGGCGGAAACACCATATATTTT. It translates to CASSDLTGAGGNTIYF. Using reference TRBV9 and TRBJ1-3 for the parts outside the CDR3, the full variable domain is DSGVTQTPKHLITATGQRVTLRCSPRSGDLSVYWYQQSLDQGLQFLIQYYNGEERAKGNILERFSAQQFPDLHSELNLSSLELGDSALYFCASSDLTGAGGNTIYFGEGSWLTVV.

This clonotype has at least ten counts. V and J are TRBV9 and TRBJ2-3, with D perhaps TRBD2 (6 bases). Trimming removed 0 bases from V and 6 bases from J, with 11 bases in between. Germline V gene sequence: CDR1 SGDLS, CDR2 YYNGEE. This CDR3 has 14 amino acids. CDR3: CASSVVASVDTQYF. CDR3 DNA: TGTGCCAGCAGCGTAGTCGCTAGCGTGGATACGCAGTATTTT.

Of note for this clonotype: Sequence at one end of the junction differs from germline and may be a read error. The chain employs TRBV10-3 and TRBJ2-3; TRBD2 agrees at 10 bases. Germline loops: CDR1 ENHRY, CDR2 SYGVKD. This CDR3 comprises 18 residues. For the CDR3, the DNA is TGTGCCAGCAGTTACGATGGTCAGCTAGCGGGAGTGTTGGATACGCAGTATTTT. Its protein is CASSYDGQLAGVLDTQYF.

This clonotype has a count of ten or more. The J gene is TRBJ2-1, the V gene TRBV7-6; D is ambiguous. With 0 bases removed from V and 9 bases from J, the gap between germline ends came to 6 bases. Germline V gene sequence: CDR1 SGHVS, CDR2 FNYEAQ. CDR3 size: 12 residues. CDR3 sequence reads: CASSLALGEQFF. The CDR3 DNA is TGTGCCAGCAGCTTAGCCCTCGGTGAGCAGTTCTTC. Combining the CDR3 with reference TRBV7-6 and TRBJ2-1 gives the whole variable domain GAGVSQSPRYKVTKRGQDVALRCDPISGHVSLYWYRQALGQGPEFLTYFNYEAQQDKSGLPNDRFSAERPEGSISTLTIQRTEQRDSAMYRCASSLALGEQFFGPGTRLTVL.

This clonotype was recorded at least ten times. The chain joins TRBV19 to TRBJ2-7, with 8 bases identical to TRBD1. Looked up from germline, CDR1 is LNHDA and CDR2 is SQIVND (reference sequence). The CDR3 runs to 16 residues. Germline trimming cut 7 bases from V and 3 bases from J; bases unmatched to any gene: 14. CDR3 DNA: TGTGCCAGTAAGAGAACACCGGGACAGGCCTTCTACGAGCAGTACTTC. Its translation is CASKRTPGQAFYEQYF. Full variable domain (remainder filled in from reference TRBV19 and TRBJ2-7): DGGITQSPKYLFRKEGQNVTLSCEQNLNHDAMYWYRQDPGQGLRLIYYSQIVNDFQKGDIAEGYSVSREKKESFPLTVTSAQKNPTAFYLCASKRTPGQAFYEQYFGPGTRLTVT.

The chain combines TRBV2 with TRBJ2-7; TRBD2 aligns across 7 bases. In germline, CDR1 is SNHLY, CDR2 FYNNEI. This CDR3 has 12 amino acids. V shed 6 bases, J shed 7 bases, and the junction held 6 bases outside the gene matches. In DNA, the CDR3 is TGTGCCAGCAGGGGAGGGTCAGGGGAGCAGTACTTC. It codes for CASRGGSGEQYF.

This clonotype was observed a handful of times. This chain joins TRBV30 and TRBJ2-5; 8 positions match TRBD2. V lost 2 bases to trimming and J lost 7 bases; unmatched junction nucleotides: 9. The germline gives CDR1 GTSNPN, CDR2 SVGIG (reference sequence). CDR3 length: 14 amino acids. CDR3 protein: CAWSSGGLRGTQYF. Written as DNA, the CDR3 is TGTGCCTGGAGTAGCGGGGGCCTCCGTGGGACCCAGTACTTC.

This sequence joins TRBV30 and TRBJ1-5; D may be TRBD1 (5 bases). The CDR3 length is 12 residues. The V end was cut by 3 bases, the J end by 4 bases, with 7 bases between. Germline assignment: CDR1 GTSNPN and CDR2 SVGIG (reference sequence). The CDR3 is CAWSRENQPQHF. The CDR3 DNA reads TGTGCCTGGAGCAGGGAAAATCAGCCCCAGCATTTT.

This chain joins TRBV19 and TRBJ1-6; TRBD1 matches at 8 bases. The CDR3 sequence is 15 residues long. In germline, CDR1 is LNHDA, CDR2 SQIVND (reference sequence). V shed 5 bases and J 7 bases; nucleotides not matched to a gene: 7. The CDR3 sequence: CASSSGTGQNSPLHF. In DNA form, the CDR3 reads TGTGCCAGTAGTTCCGGGACAGGCCAAAATTCACCCCTCCACTTT.

This clonotype was observed at least ten times. The rearrangement joins TRBV10-3 to TRBJ2-2; 9 bases fit TRBD2. Germline V gene lookup returns CDR1 ENHRY and CDR2 SYGVKD. V was pared by 7 bases and J by 2 bases, with 8 bases of the junction left unmatched. The CDR3 contains 16 residues. CDR3 bases: TGTGCCATCACTGGTAGCGGGAGCGGTAACACCGGGGAGCTGTTTTTT. It is translated as CAITGSGSGNTGELFF.

This clonotype was observed a handful of times. The gene calls are TRBV30 and TRBJ1-5; D gene unclear. Trimming cost V 1 base and J 9 bases, with 13 bases left between them. This CDR3 contains 13 residues. The germline CDR1 and CDR2 sequences are GTSNPN and SVGIG (reference sequence). The CDR3 DNA reads TGTGCCTGGAGTGAAGGAGGCCCACGGCCCCAGCATTTT. As protein: CAWSEGGPRPQHF.

This clonotype was detected ten times or more. The chain employs TRBV4-2 and TRBJ1-5; D is ambiguous. With 6 bases removed from V and 4 bases from J, the gap between germline ends came to 13 bases. Germline V gene data show CDR1 as LGHNA and CDR2 as YNFKEQ. The CDR3 is 14 amino acids. The CDR3, as DNA: TGTGCCAGCAGTCTCGAGCCGGTGAATCAGCCCCAGCATTTT. This translates into CASSLEPVNQPQHF.

This clonotype came up many times. The chain couples TRBV2 to TRBJ2-5; 10 bases fit TRBD1. The CDR3 length is 18 residues. V was clipped by 10 bases and J by 2 bases; unmatched bases: 19. The germline V gene encodes CDR1 SNHLY and CDR2 FYNNEI. DNA for the CDR3: TGTGCCACTGGAGAGGGACAGGGGATGGGCAGCGGACAAGAGACCCAGTACTTC. Encoded protein: CATGEGQGMGSGQETQYF.

This clonotype was observed at least ten times. The V gene is TRBV2, the J gene TRBJ1-2, with D maybe TRBD1 (5 bases). This CDR3 contains 15 residues. CDR1 is SNHLY, CDR2 FYNNEI, per germline. Trimming removed 3 bases from V and 2 bases from J, with 13 bases in between. The CDR3 DNA reads TGTGCCAGCAGTGAGAAGGGGACCACCAACTATGGCTACACCTTC. Translating it yields CASSEKGTTNYGYTF.

This clonotype turned up a few times. This chain connects TRBV9 to TRBJ2-3; D not certain. There are 12 residues in the CDR3. The ends were cut back, 6 bases at V and 5 bases at J, with 10 bases in the middle. Germline loops: CDR1 SGDLS, CDR2 YYNGEE. The CDR3 DNA reads TGTGCCAGCACCCCATTCAAAGATACGCAGTATTTT. This codes for CASTPFKDTQYF.

The rearrangement uses TRBV2 and TRBJ2-2; the D gene is possibly TRBD2 (5 bases). CDR1 is SNHLY, CDR2 FYNNEI, per germline. The CDR3 extends over 14 amino acids. The V end lost 2 bases, the J end lost 8 bases, and 12 bases lay between the germline ends. CDR3 in amino acids: CASSELRGSGELFF. The CDR3 DNA is TGTGCCAGCAGTGAATTAAGAGGGTCGGGGGAGCTGTTTTTT.

The sample holds many counts of this clonotype. The rearrangement links TRBV7-9 to TRBJ2-7; perhaps TRBD1 as D (6 bases). Trimming stripped 4 bases from V and 5 bases from J, with 12 bases between. Per the germline V gene, CDR1 is SEHNR and CDR2 is FQNEAQ (reference sequence). The CDR3 has 13 amino acids. CDR3 loop: CASSYYAGDEQYF. CDR3 DNA sequence: TGTGCCAGCAGCTATTATGCAGGGGACGAGCAGTACTTC.

In its sample, this clonotype was seen a few times. The chain joins TRBV5-5 to TRBJ1-2; D ambiguous. The CDR3 is 15 amino acids. Trimming cost V 0 bases and J 3 bases, with 12 bases left between them. Germline CDR1 is SGHKS and CDR2 is YYEKEE (reference sequence). The CDR3 DNA reads as TGTGCCAGCAGCTTGGCCCGGGAGACTTACTATGGCTACACCTTC. This encodes CASSLARETYYGYTF.

This clonotype was seen repeatedly, ten times or more. The chain joins TRBV7-9 to TRBJ1-6, with TRBD1 as a possible D gene (5 bases). This CDR3 contains 15 residues. V lost 1 base and J lost 10, with 14 bases in between. Germline V gene data show CDR1 as SEHNR and CDR2 as FQNEAQ (reference sequence). CDR3 coding DNA: TGTGCCAGCAGCTTAGGGGAGGGGATACACTCACCCCTCCACTTT. This encodes CASSLGEGIHSPLHF.

The table lists this clonotype with a few counts. CDR3: CASSLGLASSYNEQFF. The CDR3 DNA reads as TGTGCCAGCAGCCTCGGACTAGCGAGCTCCTACAATGAGCAGTTCTTC. The chain combines TRBV7-9 with TRBJ2-1, with 9 bases lining up with TRBD2. From germline, CDR1 is SEHNR and CDR2 FQNEAQ (reference sequence). V trimming: 5 bases; J trimming: 0 bases; junction bases outside the gene matches: 5. The CDR3 is 16 residues long.

This chain joins TRBV5-1 and TRBJ2-7; D gene ambiguous. Germline V gene sequence: CDR1 SGHRS, CDR2 YFSETQ. This CDR3 comprises 15 residues. V gave up 0 bases and J gave up 4 bases, with 14 bases separating them. The CDR3 region has the DNA TGCGCCAGCAGCTTGGACCCCGTACAGATTTACGAGCAGTACTTC. Its translation: CASSLDPVQIYEQYF. The full variable domain, completed using reference TRBV5-1 and TRBJ2-7, is KAGVTQTPRYLIKTRGQQVTLSCSPISGHRSVSWYQQTPGQGLQFLFEYFSETQRNKGNFPGRFSGRQFSNSRSEMNVSTLELGDSALYLCASSLDPVQIYEQYFGPGTRLTVT.

In its sample, this clonotype was seen many times. This chain joins TRBV14 and TRBJ1-2, with D hard to call. CDR1 and CDR2 from the germline V gene are SGHDN and FVKESK. The CDR3 length is 14 residues. Between the trimmed V and J ends, which lost 4 bases and 4 bases, there was a span of 13 bases. CDR3 in amino acids: CASSRDIRIYGYTF. In nucleotides, the CDR3 is TGTGCCAGCAGCCGTGACATACGGATCTATGGCTACACCTTC.

The rearrangement links TRBV14 to TRBJ2-7; possibly TRBD1 for D (6 bases). Per germline, CDR1 SGHDN and CDR2 FVKESK. The CDR3 has 13 residues. V was shortened by 2 bases and J by 6 bases, with 11 bases between the two germline ends. The CDR3 DNA is TGTGCCAGCAGCCAACCAGGGGTAGTCGAGCAGTACTTC. This encodes CASSQPGVVEQYF.

In this sample, this clonotype turned up once. V usage is TRBV25-1 and J usage is TRBJ1-2; 7 bases are shared with TRBD1. The length of the CDR3 is 15 residues. Germline CDR1 and CDR2: MGHDK and SYGVNS. V trimming: 0 bases; J trimming: 3 bases; junction bases outside the gene matches: 4. CDR3 amino acids: CASSEYPDRDYGYTF. As DNA, the CDR3 is TGTGCCAGCAGTGAATATCCCGACAGGGACTATGGCTACACCTTC.

To note about this clonotype: A read error is possible here, since a much larger clone lies one base away. The V and J genes are TRBV19 and TRBJ2-4; unclear D gene. Germline loops: CDR1 LNHDA, CDR2 SQIVND (reference sequence). This CDR3 region has 14 residues. In DNA form, the CDR3 reads TGTGCCAGTAGAGAACTGGGCTCCGAAAACACTCAGTACTTC. Its protein is CASRELGSENTQYF.

The CDR3 DNA is TGTGCCAGTAGTAGAGGGACAGGGGGCGCAGGGACCCAGTACTTC. Encoded protein: CASSRGTGGAGTQYF. The chain recombines TRBV19 with TRBJ2-5, with TRBD1 matching 12 bases. V was pared by 4 bases and J by 7 bases, with 7 bases of the junction left unmatched. Germline CDR1 is LNHDA and CDR2 is SQIVND (reference sequence). The CDR3 covers 15 residues.

The CDR3: CASSLSSGRRADTQYF. CDR3 DNA sequence: TGTGCCAGCAGCCTCTCTAGCGGGAGACGCGCAGATACGCAGTATTTT. This rearrangement joins TRBV9 to TRBJ2-3; 10 nucleotides match TRBD2. V lost 4 bases to trimming and J lost 4 bases; unmatched junction nucleotides: 9. CDR1 is SGDLS, CDR2 YYNGEE, per germline. The CDR3 loop spans 16 amino acids.

This clonotype was detected many times. The chain employs TRBV7-2 and TRBJ2-3; a weak D match, TRBD2 (5 bases). Germline CDR1 and CDR2: SGHTA and FQGNSA. Trimming cost V 5 bases and J 6 bases, with 9 bases left between them. This CDR3 has 12 amino acids. The CDR3 spells CASSPRADTQYF. The CDR3 coding sequence is TGTGCCAGCAGCCCGAGGGCGGATACGCAGTATTTT.

J is TRBJ1-2 and V is TRBV2; D gene ambiguous. V lost 5 bases to trimming and J lost 4 bases, with 17 bases between them. Germline V gene lookup returns CDR1 SNHLY and CDR2 FYNNEI. This CDR3 region has 15 residues. CDR3 nucleotide sequence: TGTGCCAGCAGTTCGCAGCGCGAGGGCCTCTATGGCTACACCTTC. It specifies CASSSQREGLYGYTF.

Many counts were recorded for this clonotype. This chain uses TRBV10-1 with TRBJ2-7, with TRBD1 as a possible D gene (7 bases). Germline CDR1 and CDR2: WNHNN and SYGVQD (reference sequence). Trimming left V 6 bases short and J 6 bases short, with 18 bases between. CDR3 length: 14 residues. The CDR3 DNA sequence: TGCGCCAGCAGCTGGGGGGCAGGGGGAAGCGAGCAGTACTTC. Translated, it gives CASSWGAGGSEQYF.